Listed below are T cell receptor beta chains from one sample, sequenced in a study of response to subunit inactivated influenza vaccine. Each CDR3 protein is one row after TCRdb ran MiXCR on the RT-PCR reads. The sample has fewer than 600,000 distinct CDR3 sequences, 6% to 9% seen once. This specimen was PBMCs from blood, taken around 25 months after vaccination. Every receptor here comes from a man in his fifties or sixties who received an inactivated influenza vaccine. The CDR3 runs from the conserved cysteine through the conserved F or W. Fields, in order: D gene, J gene, clone size, V gene, CDR3 DNA, CDR3 protein. A D gene is named only where the DNA matches it firmly. Clone size, where shown, is once, few, many, or a class for clones that have expanded.

d_gene: TRBD1
j_gene: TRBJ2-5
abundance: .
v_gene: TRBV20-1
CDR3nt: TGCAGTGCTAGATCATCAGGGACAGGGCTCGGGACCCAGTACTTC
CDR3aa: CSARSSGTGLGTQYF

d_gene: .
j_gene: TRBJ2-7
abundance: many
v_gene: TRBV2
CDR3nt: TGTGCCAGCATGTATCAGGGTATATCCTACGAGCAGTACTTC
CDR3aa: CASMYQGISYEQYF

d_gene: .
j_gene: TRBJ2-1
abundance: few
v_gene: TRBV5-1
CDR3nt: TGCGCCAGCAGCTTGGCCACACTAGCTAATGAGCAGTTCTTC
CDR3aa: CASSLATLANEQFF

d_gene: TRBD1
j_gene: TRBJ1-5
abundance: few
v_gene: TRBV7-2
CDR3nt: TGTGCCAGTGCACAGGGGGCGGGGCAGCCCCAGCATTTT
CDR3aa: CASAQGAGQPQHF

d_gene: .
j_gene: TRBJ1-1
abundance: many
v_gene: TRBV5-1
CDR3nt: TGCGCCAGCAGCTTGGGGGGGGTTATGAACACTGAAGCTTTCTTT
CDR3aa: CASSLGGVMNTEAFF

d_gene: .
j_gene: TRBJ2-2
abundance: few
v_gene: TRBV3-1
CDR3nt: TGTGCCAGCAGCCAAGTTTCCGCCCTGAACACCGGGGAGCTGTTTTTT
CDR3aa: CASSQVSALNTGELFF

d_gene: .
j_gene: TRBJ2-3
abundance: .
v_gene: TRBV11-2
CDR3nt: TGTGCCAGCAGCGCAGACCAGGCCGGGATAGATACGCAGTATTTT
CDR3aa: CASSADQAGIDTQYF

d_gene: .
j_gene: TRBJ2-1
abundance: few
v_gene: TRBV20-1
CDR3nt: TGCAGTGCTAGTCCTGGATACTACAATGAGCAGTTCTTC
CDR3aa: CSASPGYYNEQFF

d_gene: TRBD2
j_gene: TRBJ2-1
abundance: .
v_gene: TRBV5-1
CDR3nt: TGCGCCAGCAGCGGGGGGGAAGCGGGAGTGAATGAGCAGTTCTTC
CDR3aa: CASSGGEAGVNEQFF

d_gene: .
j_gene: TRBJ2-1
abundance: few
v_gene: TRBV5-1
CDR3nt: TGCGCCAGCAGCCTGTCTGGTATTCGAAGGGACGGTCCCTACAATGAGCAGTTCTTC
CDR3aa: CASSLSGIRRDGPYNEQFF